This T cell receptor beta chain is from a study of cytomegalovirus exposure and HLA in healthy donors. This clone was seen a handful of times. The CDR3 covers 14 residues. The V gene's germline CDR1 is MNHNS and CDR2 SASEGT. Deletions cut 7 bases from V and 3 bases from J, with 14 bases between. PCR was performed using 60 Vbeta and 13 Jbeta primers. Sequencing was performed with immunoSEQ multiplex PCR; in TCRdb, only in-frame clones are kept and a portion is missing. The table has roughly 200,000 clones, around 80% seen once. Sequences were obtained from PBMCs. V gene TRBV6-1 combines with J gene TRBJ2-3; D perhaps matches TRBD1 (6 bases). The source of this sequence is a boy younger than 10 in good health and CMV-seronegative. In nucleotides, the CDR3 is TGTGCCAGCAACACAGGGTTAAGGACAGATACGCAGTATTTT. Encoded protein: CASNTGLRTDTQYF.